These 8 T cell receptor beta chains share one sample of origin, sequenced in a study of shared clonotypes between healthy human individuals. Generated by immunoSEQ multiplex PCR, the TCRdb table keeps only in-frame clones and is missing some. The data contain over 2,000,000 clones, around 93% of them singletons. CD45RO negativity and positive selection for CCR7 defined naive CD8 cells, a population that excluded terminally differentiated effector memory CD45RA+ cells. Material for sequencing was naive CD8+ T cells from PBMCs. These receptors came from a man between 18 and 35 years old in good health. Some clones in this sample may be carry-over from other donors' samples.

This clone has only one observation. Likely a read error: the CDR3 ends without its conserved phenylalanine or tryptophan. It is unclear where the CDR3 begins or ends on the DNA, so no DNA is shown, and the CDR3 is as TCRdb lists it. CDR3 residues: CASSRGQGYRNNNKP. The V call is TRBV28, the J call TRBJ1-3; TRBD1 was called by the table and not checked on the DNA. Counting both end residues, the CDR3 totals 15 amino acids. Looked up from germline, CDR1 is MDHEN and CDR2 is SYDVKM.

The V gene is TRBV9, the J gene TRBJ2-2, with TRBD1 as a possible D gene (5 bases). The CDR3 is 15 residues long. Trimming shortened V by 5 bases and J by 1 base, and 12 bases separated the two germline ends. The germline CDR1 and CDR2 sequences are SGDLS and YYNGEE. Written as DNA, the CDR3 is TGTGCCAGCAGTGGAATGACAGAGAACACCGGGGAGCTGTTTTTT. This codes for CASSGMTENTGELFF.

Comments on this clone: A read error is the likely source, as a far larger clone sits one nucleotide away. The sample contains more than one DNA sequence encoding this CDR3. The chain employs TRBV5-1 and TRBJ2-2, with 9 nucleotides matching TRBD2. V lost 0 bases and J lost 5; bases outside the gene matches: 5. Germline V gives CDR1 SGHRS, CDR2 YFSETQ. This CDR3 comprises 16 residues. The CDR3 protein is CASSLEWLAGTGELFF. The CDR3 region has the DNA TGCGCCAGCAGCTTGGAATGGCTAGCGGGAACCGGGGAGCTGTTTTTT.

This clone was seen a single time. V gene TRBV28 combines with J gene TRBJ2-5; 7 bases align to TRBD1. The germline V gene has CDR1 MDHEN and CDR2 SYDVKM. The CDR3 contains 15 residues. V dropped 5 bases and J dropped 7; count of bases not matched to a gene: 13. In DNA form, the CDR3 reads TGTGCCAGCAGTCCGGACAGGTCCAAGAGGTGGACCCAGTACTTC. It encodes CASSPDRSKRWTQYF.

The J gene is TRBJ2-5, the V gene TRBV10-3, with D unresolved. Germline V gene lookup returns CDR1 ENHRY and CDR2 SYGVKD. The CDR3 consists of 15 residues. The V gene lost 2 bases and the J gene lost 1 base, with 11 bases spanning the gap. CDR3 protein: CAISETTTSQETQYF. CDR3 coding DNA: TGTGCCATCAGTGAGACCACGACAAGCCAAGAGACCCAGTACTTC.

A note on this clone: This sample also contains other DNA sequences that code for the same CDR3. V gene TRBV9 combines with J gene TRBJ1-5; D is unclear. CDR1 and CDR2 (germline): SGDLS, YYNGEE. The CDR3 totals 11 residues. Trimming took 8 bases from V and 1 from J, leaving 4 bases between them. The CDR3 here is CASGSNQPQHF. CDR3 in DNA: TGTGCCAGTGGCAGCAATCAGCCCCAGCATTTT. The variable domain in full, completed from reference TRBV9 and TRBJ1-5, reads DSGVTQTPKHLITATGQRVTLRCSPRSGDLSVYWYQQSLDQGLQFLIQYYNGEERAKGNILERFSAQQFPDLHSELNLSSLELGDSALYFCASGSNQPQHFGDGTRLSIL.

Details on this clone: Other nucleotide sequences in the sample specify the same CDR3. The chain employs TRBV19 and TRBJ2-7, with D unresolved. This CDR3 spans 14 amino acids. Trimming took 0 bases from V and 2 from J, leaving 8 bases between them. Germline CDR1 and CDR2: LNHDA and SQIVND (reference sequence). CDR3 sequence reads: CASSIDLETYEQYF. CDR3 coding DNA: TGTGCCAGTAGTATAGATCTAGAAACCTACGAGCAGTACTTC. The full variable domain, with the rest looked up from reference TRBV19 and TRBJ2-7, is DGGITQSPKYLFRKEGQNVTLSCEQNLNHDAMYWYRQDPGQGLRLIYYSQIVNDFQKGDIAEGYSVSREKKESFPLTVTSAQKNPTAFYLCASSIDLETYEQYFGPGTRLTVT.

This clone was seen only once. V usage is TRBV11-2 and J usage is TRBJ2-1, with 9 nucleotides matching TRBD2. With V trimmed by 1 base and J by 8 bases, 12 bases remained unmatched. Germline lookup yields CDR1 SGHAT and CDR2 FQNNGV. This CDR3 is 17 amino acids long. The chain's CDR3 is CASSLVSVSGRPDEQFF. CDR3 DNA: TGTGCCAGCAGCTTAGTTTCGGTTAGCGGGAGACCCGATGAGCAGTTCTTC.